The 27 T cell receptor beta chains below all came from one sample that was sequenced in a study of cytomegalovirus exposure and HLA in healthy donors. Researchers ran the PCR with 60 Vbeta and 13 Jbeta primers. Profiled with immunoSEQ multiplex PCR; TCRdb holds only in-frame clones, not every one. Of about 130,000 clones listed, approximately 62% were seen once; the top ten hold over 1.5%. Material: PBMCs. These receptors came from a human donor in good health.

Concerning this clone itself: At one end the junction does not follow the germline gene, possibly because of a read error. The chain couples TRBV7-7 to TRBJ2-5; no clear D gene. This CDR3 spans 13 amino acids. Germline CDR1 is SSHAT and CDR2 is FNYEAQ (reference sequence). The CDR3: CASSLGPEETQYF. CDR3 DNA: TGTGCTAGCAGCTTAGGGCCAGAAGAGACCCAGTACTTC.

This clone was counted only a few times. The chain couples TRBV5-1 to TRBJ2-1, with TRBD1 identical over 12 bases. V lost 4 bases, J lost 9 bases, and 5 bases stayed unmatched. Germline CDR1 is SGHRS and CDR2 is YFSETQ. The CDR3 spans 14 residues. The CDR3 sequence is CASSRDRGRIEQFF. DNA of the CDR3: TGCGCCAGCAGCAGGGACAGGGGGCGGATTGAGCAGTTCTTC.

A single count supports this clone. This rearrangement joins TRBV19 to TRBJ2-7, with 7 bases aligning to TRBD1. The CDR3 consists of 15 residues. V trimming: 6 bases; J trimming: 0 bases; junction bases outside the gene matches: 8. Germline V CDR1 and CDR2: LNHDA, SQIVND (reference sequence). The CDR3 region has the DNA TGTGCCAGTAGCCCGACAGGGTTCAGCTCCTACGAGCAGTACTTC. It is translated as CASSPTGFSSYEQYF.

The rearrangement links TRBV7-2 to TRBJ2-1, with 8 bases matching TRBD2. Looked up from germline, CDR1 is SGHTA and CDR2 is FQGNSA. The CDR3 consists of 15 residues. Unmatched junction bases numbered 1, after V lost 0 bases and J lost 3 bases. The CDR3 bases are TGTGCCAGCAGCTTAGCTAGCGGGATCTACAATGAGCAGTTCTTC. Translation: CASSLASGIYNEQFF.

The genes are TRBV19 and TRBJ2-7; 7 bases align to TRBD1. The CDR3 consists of 12 residues. Trimming cost V 6 bases and J 3 bases; bases outside gene matches: 2. Looked up from germline, CDR1 is LNHDA and CDR2 is SQIVND (reference sequence). The CDR3 loop is CASRGQNYEQYF. CDR3 coding DNA: TGTGCCAGTAGGGGACAGAACTACGAGCAGTACTTC.

The V and J genes are TRBV18 and TRBJ1-5, with D tentatively TRBD1 (6 bases). Per germline, CDR1 KGHSH and CDR2 LQKENI. Trimming shortened V by 6 bases and J by 2 bases, and 14 bases separated the two germline ends. This CDR3 region has 15 residues. The DNA for the CDR3 is TGTGCCAGCTCGTCGACAGGTTTCGGCAATCAGCCCCAGCATTTT. Amino acid sequence: CASSSTGFGNQPQHF.

The gene calls are TRBV28 and TRBJ1-5, with no clear D. Germline-derived CDR1 and CDR2 are MDHEN and SYDVKM. Deletions cut 2 bases from V and 5 bases from J, with 10 bases between. The CDR3 runs 14 residues. The DNA for the CDR3 is TGTGCCAGCAGTTTAGGAGTAGAACATCAGCCCCAGCATTTT. Protein product: CASSLGVEHQPQHF.

V gene TRBV29-1 combines with J gene TRBJ2-1, with D maybe TRBD1 (6 bases). V gave up 5 bases and J gave up 6 bases, with 11 bases separating them. The CDR3 loop spans 12 amino acids. Germline values: CDR1 SQVTM, CDR2 ANQGSEA. CDR3 nucleotide sequence: TGCAGCGTTCCAGGGGTGGTCAATGAGCAGTTCTTC. Amino acid sequence: CSVPGVVNEQFF.

V usage is TRBV7-2 and J usage is TRBJ2-5; D call uncertain. V was shortened by 5 bases and J by 3 bases, with 10 bases between the two germline ends. The CDR3 spans 13 residues. Germline V gives CDR1 SGHTA, CDR2 FQGNSA. CDR3 sequence reads: CASSVGRKETQYF. CDR3 nucleotide sequence: TGTGCCAGCAGCGTGGGCAGAAAAGAGACCCAGTACTTC.

The chain recombines TRBV10-3 with TRBJ2-2; 7 bases are a match to TRBD2. CDR1 and CDR2 (germline): ENHRY, SYGVKD. This CDR3 has 15 amino acids. With 10 bases clipped from V and 4 bases from J, the junction kept 12 bases outside the gene matches. The CDR3 DNA reads TGTGCCAGCGGAAATCGGGGGGAGACCACCGGGGAGCTGTTTTTT. Translated: CASGNRGETTGELFF.

The V gene is TRBV28, the J gene TRBJ2-6; 7 nucleotides agree with TRBD2. The V gene's germline CDR1 is MDHEN and CDR2 SYDVKM. V trimming: 6 bases; J trimming: 0 bases; junction bases outside the gene matches: 11. The CDR3 contains 18 residues. DNA of the CDR3: TGTGCCAGCAGCCCATCTGGGCGGGGGATCTCTGGGGCCAACGTCCTGACTTTC. Translation: CASSPSGRGISGANVLTF.

This clone appeared a few times. CDR3 region: CASSPQGLGTSGRVYEQFF. The CDR3, as DNA: TGTGCCAGCAGTCCGCAGGGGCTGGGGACTAGCGGGAGGGTGTATGAGCAGTTCTTC. The J gene is TRBJ2-1, the V gene TRBV28; 16 bases line up with TRBD2. There are 19 residues in the CDR3. The V and J ends lost 5 bases and 8 bases, in that order; junction bases with no gene match: 15. The V gene's germline CDR1 is MDHEN and CDR2 SYDVKM.

The chain recombines TRBV15 with TRBJ2-7; possible D gene TRBD2, 6 bases. Trimming removed 5 bases from V and 5 bases from J, with 13 bases in between. The CDR3 has 13 amino acids. The germline V gene encodes CDR1 LNHNV and CDR2 YYDKDF (reference sequence). The CDR3 bases are TGTGCCACCAGCCTACAACTAGCCCACGAGCAGTACTTC. Protein product: CATSLQLAHEQYF.

The chain couples TRBV28 to TRBJ2-5; 11 bases match TRBD1. CDR3 length: 14 residues. The trim removed 7 bases at V and 5 bases at J, leaving 6 bases unmatched. Germline CDR1 MDHEN, CDR2 SYDVKM. CDR3 DNA: TGTGCCAGCAAGGGGACAGGGGGATTGGAGACCCAGTACTTC. Its translation: CASKGTGGLETQYF.

This clone occurred a few times. V and J are TRBV19 and TRBJ1-3; D is uncertain. The CDR3 totals 11 residues. V was trimmed by 7 bases and J by 4 bases, leaving 5 bases between them. CDR1 LNHDA and CDR2 SQIVND come from the germline V gene (reference sequence). DNA for the CDR3: TGTGCCAGTATCCAAGGAAACACCATATATTTT. Its protein product is CASIQGNTIYF.

V is TRBV2 and J is TRBJ1-1, with 8 bases that match TRBD1. CDR1 SNHLY and CDR2 FYNNEI come from the germline V gene. This CDR3 has 13 residues. The V gene end was trimmed by 4 bases and the J gene end by 6 bases; junction bases not matched to a gene: 4. The CDR3 here is CASSVTGEPEAFF. DNA for the CDR3: TGTGCCAGCAGTGTGACAGGGGAGCCTGAAGCTTTCTTT.

The CDR3 bases are TGTGCCAGCATTAATAGAGGGGATACGCAGTATTTT. This encodes CASINRGDTQYF. The V and J genes are TRBV2 and TRBJ2-3; maybe TRBD2 (5 bases). The CDR3 loop spans 12 amino acids. V was trimmed by 7 bases and J by 6 bases, leaving 11 bases between them. Germline-derived CDR1 and CDR2 are SNHLY and FYNNEI.

V is TRBV4-1 and J is TRBJ2-1; D gene uncertain. This CDR3 region has 15 residues. The V gene's germline CDR1 is MGHRA and CDR2 YSYEKL. V shed 0 bases and J shed 8 bases, with 14 bases lying between them. The DNA for the CDR3 is TGCGCCAGCAGCCAAGAAGTCCCGGTTTTGGATGAGCAGTTCTTC. Protein product: CASSQEVPVLDEQFF.

This sequence joins TRBV7-6 and TRBJ2-1; 11 nucleotides line up with TRBD2. The CDR3 is 15 amino acids. Trimming at V came to 5 bases and at J to 3 bases, leaving 3 bases not matched to a gene. Germline values: CDR1 SGHVS, CDR2 FNYEAQ. The CDR3 loop is CASSPGLAGYNEQFF. CDR3 bases: TGTGCCAGCAGCCCCGGACTAGCGGGCTACAATGAGCAGTTCTTC.

The V gene is TRBV6-6, the J gene TRBJ2-2, with D perhaps TRBD1 (5 bases). From germline, CDR1 is MNHNY and CDR2 SVGAGI (reference sequence). Trimming removed 5 bases at V and 6 bases at J, with 10 bases between. The CDR3 has 13 residues. In DNA, the CDR3 is TGTGCCAGCAGTCAGTACAGGTCCGGGGAGCTGTTTTTT. This translates into CASSQYRSGELFF.

The chain is built from TRBV6-5 and TRBJ2-7; D might be TRBD1 (5 bases). CDR1 and CDR2 (germline): MNHEY, SVGAGI. This CDR3 is 14 amino acids long. Trimming stripped 5 bases from V and 0 bases from J, with 11 bases between. CDR3 coding DNA: TGTGCCAGCAGTGACGACAGCTACTCCTACGAGCAGTACTTC. Translation gives CASSDDSYSYEQYF.

This clone was counted between two and nine times. The gene calls are TRBV5-1 and TRBJ2-1; a weak D match, TRBD2 (5 bases). This CDR3 region has 12 residues. V shed 0 bases and J shed 7 bases, with 5 bases lying between them. CDR1 is SGHRS and CDR2 is YFSETQ in the germline V gene. The CDR3 protein is CASSLGGNEQFF. The CDR3 DNA reads as TGCGCCAGCAGCTTGGGCGGGAATGAGCAGTTCTTC.

The J gene is TRBJ1-1, the V gene TRBV29-1, with D unclear. V lost 4 bases, J lost 5 bases, and 17 bases lay in between. Germline V gene lookup returns CDR1 SQVTM and CDR2 ANQGSEA. This CDR3 contains 14 residues. The CDR3 bases are TGCAGCGTTGGCGCCCGGGCCTCGGGGACTGAAGCTTTCTTT. This translates into CSVGARASGTEAFF.

This clone was seen a handful of times. The chain couples TRBV7-2 to TRBJ1-3; 8 positions match TRBD1. The J segment lost 0 bases and the V segment lost 4 bases, leaving 8 bases of the junction unmatched. The CDR3 length is 17 residues. CDR1 and CDR2 from the germline V gene are SGHTA and FQGNSA. The CDR3 sequence: CASSYSQGASSGNTIYF. CDR3 coding DNA: TGTGCCAGCAGCTATAGCCAGGGGGCAAGCTCTGGAAACACCATATATTTT.

The rearrangement joins TRBV6-4 to TRBJ1-5; possibly TRBD1 for D (5 bases). Trimming shortened V by 3 bases and J by 5 bases, and 8 bases separated the two germline ends. Germline V CDR1 and CDR2: MRHNA, SNTAGT. The CDR3 sequence is 13 residues long. The CDR3 loop reads CASSEQEDQPQHF. In DNA form, the CDR3 reads TGTGCCAGCAGTGAACAGGAAGATCAGCCCCAGCATTTT.

The chain recombines TRBV7-9 with TRBJ2-7; 7 nucleotides agree with TRBD2. Germline-derived CDR1 and CDR2 are SEHNR and FQNEAQ (reference sequence). V trimming: 6 bases; J trimming: 9 bases; junction bases outside the gene matches: 5. The CDR3 is made up of 11 amino acids. Here the CDR3 reads CASRGEGAQYF. The CDR3 nucleotides are TGTGCCAGCAGGGGGGAGGGCGCGCAGTACTTC.

The V and J genes are TRBV19 and TRBJ1-1; D is uncertain. The germline gives CDR1 LNHDA, CDR2 SQIVND (reference sequence). CDR3 length: 16 residues. The V and J ends lost 3 bases and 4 bases respectively, with 18 bases between them. The CDR3 reads CASSINLISGRTEAFF. The DNA of the CDR3 is TGTGCCAGTAGTATTAATCTCATTAGTGGGCGCACTGAAGCTTTCTTT.